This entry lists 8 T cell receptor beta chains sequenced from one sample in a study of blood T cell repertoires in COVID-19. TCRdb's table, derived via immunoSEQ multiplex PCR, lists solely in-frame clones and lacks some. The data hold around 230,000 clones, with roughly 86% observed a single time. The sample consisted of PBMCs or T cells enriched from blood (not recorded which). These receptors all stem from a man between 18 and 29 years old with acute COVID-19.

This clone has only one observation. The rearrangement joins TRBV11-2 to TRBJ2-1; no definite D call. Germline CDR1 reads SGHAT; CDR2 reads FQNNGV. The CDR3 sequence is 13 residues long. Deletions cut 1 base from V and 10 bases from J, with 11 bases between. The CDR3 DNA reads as TGTGCCAGCAGCTTAGGCGGTACCGGGGAGCAGTTCTTC. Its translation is CASSLGGTGEQFF.

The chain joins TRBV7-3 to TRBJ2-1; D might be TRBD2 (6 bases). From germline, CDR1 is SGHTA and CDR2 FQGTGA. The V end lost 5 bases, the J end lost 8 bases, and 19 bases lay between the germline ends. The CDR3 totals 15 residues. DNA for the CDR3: TGTGCCAGCAGCAACCGCGGTCGGACTATCGATGAGCAGTTCTTC. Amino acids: CASSNRGRTIDEQFF.

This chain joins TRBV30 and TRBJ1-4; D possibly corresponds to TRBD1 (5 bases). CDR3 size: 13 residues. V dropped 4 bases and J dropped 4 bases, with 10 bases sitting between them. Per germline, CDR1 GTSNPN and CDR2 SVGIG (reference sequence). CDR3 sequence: CAWNRDFNEKLFF. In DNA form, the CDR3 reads TGTGCCTGGAACCGGGACTTTAATGAAAAACTGTTTTTT.

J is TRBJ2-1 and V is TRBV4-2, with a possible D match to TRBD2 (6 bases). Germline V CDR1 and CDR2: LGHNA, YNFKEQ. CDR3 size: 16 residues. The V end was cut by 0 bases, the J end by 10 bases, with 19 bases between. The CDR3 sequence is CASSQEEAGAKGEQFF. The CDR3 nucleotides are TGTGCCAGCAGCCAAGAAGAAGCGGGTGCAAAAGGGGAGCAGTTCTTC.

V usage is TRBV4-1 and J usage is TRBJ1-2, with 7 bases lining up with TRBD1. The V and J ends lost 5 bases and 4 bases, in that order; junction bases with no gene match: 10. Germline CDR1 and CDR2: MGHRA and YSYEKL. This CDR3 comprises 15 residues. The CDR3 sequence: CASSSPGQKSYGYTF. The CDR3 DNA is TGCGCCAGCAGCTCCCCGGGACAGAAATCCTATGGCTACACCTTC.

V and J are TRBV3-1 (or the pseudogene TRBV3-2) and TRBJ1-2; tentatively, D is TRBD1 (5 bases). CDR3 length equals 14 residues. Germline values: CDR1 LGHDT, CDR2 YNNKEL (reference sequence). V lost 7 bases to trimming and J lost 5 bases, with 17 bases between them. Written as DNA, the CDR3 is TGTGCCAGCACCCCTGGGGCAGGGTCTTATGGCTACACCTTC. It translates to CASTPGAGSYGYTF.

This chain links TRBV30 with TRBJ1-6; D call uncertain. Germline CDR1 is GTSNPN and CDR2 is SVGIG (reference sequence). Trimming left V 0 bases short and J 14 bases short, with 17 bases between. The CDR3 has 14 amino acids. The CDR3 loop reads CAWSVLSGYQALHF. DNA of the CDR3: TGTGCCTGGAGTGTACTTTCTGGCTACCAGGCCCTCCACTTT.

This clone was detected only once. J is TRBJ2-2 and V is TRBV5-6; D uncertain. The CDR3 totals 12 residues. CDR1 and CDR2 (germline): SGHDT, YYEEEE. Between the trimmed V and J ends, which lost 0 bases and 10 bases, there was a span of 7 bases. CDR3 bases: TGTGCCAGCAGCTTGGCCGGAGTGGAGCTGTTTTTT. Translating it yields CASSLAGVELFF.